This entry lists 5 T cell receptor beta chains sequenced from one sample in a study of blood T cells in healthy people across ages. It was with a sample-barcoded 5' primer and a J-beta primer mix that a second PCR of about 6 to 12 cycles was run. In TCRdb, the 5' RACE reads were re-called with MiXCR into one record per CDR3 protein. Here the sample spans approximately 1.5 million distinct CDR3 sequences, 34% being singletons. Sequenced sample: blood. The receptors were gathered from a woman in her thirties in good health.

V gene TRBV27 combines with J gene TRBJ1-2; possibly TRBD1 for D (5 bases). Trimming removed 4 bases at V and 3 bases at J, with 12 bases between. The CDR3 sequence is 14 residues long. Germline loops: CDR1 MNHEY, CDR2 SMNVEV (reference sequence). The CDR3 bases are TGTGCCAGCAGTTCCTTCTCCAGGGACTATGGCTACACCTTC. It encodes CASSSFSRDYGYTF.

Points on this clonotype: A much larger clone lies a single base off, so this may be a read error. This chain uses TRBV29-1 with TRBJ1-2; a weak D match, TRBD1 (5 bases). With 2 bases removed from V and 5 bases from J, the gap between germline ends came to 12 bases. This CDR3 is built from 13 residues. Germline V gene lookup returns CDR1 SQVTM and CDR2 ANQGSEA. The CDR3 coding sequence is TGCAGCGTTGAATCCCAAGACAGTTATGGCTACACCTTC. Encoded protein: CSVESQDSYGYTF.

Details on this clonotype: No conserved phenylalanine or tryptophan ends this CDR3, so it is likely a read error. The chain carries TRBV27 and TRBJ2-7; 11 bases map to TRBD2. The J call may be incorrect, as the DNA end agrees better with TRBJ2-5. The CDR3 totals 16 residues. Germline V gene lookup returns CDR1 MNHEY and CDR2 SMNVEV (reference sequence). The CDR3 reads CASSPFPLAGGETQYC. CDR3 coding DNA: TGTGCCAGCAGCCCCTTTCCCTTAGCGGGAGGGGAGACCCAGTACTGC.

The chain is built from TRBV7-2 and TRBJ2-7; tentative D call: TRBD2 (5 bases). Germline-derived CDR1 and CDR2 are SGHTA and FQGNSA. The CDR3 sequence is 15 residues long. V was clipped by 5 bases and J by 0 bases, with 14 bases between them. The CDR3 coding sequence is TGTGCCAGCAGCGAGCAAAGCGGACTCTCCTACGAGCAGTACTTC. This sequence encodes CASSEQSGLSYEQYF.

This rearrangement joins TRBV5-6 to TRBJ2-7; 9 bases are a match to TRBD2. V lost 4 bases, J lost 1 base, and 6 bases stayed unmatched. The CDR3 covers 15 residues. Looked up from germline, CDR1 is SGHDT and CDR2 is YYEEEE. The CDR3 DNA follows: TGTGCCAGCAGCCAGCGGGGGGAGGCATCCTACGAGCAGTACTTC. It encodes CASSQRGEASYEQYF.